This paragraph reports one T cell receptor beta chain. At one boundary the junction diverges from the germline segment, which might be a read error. Libraries were prepared by immunoSEQ multiplex PCR; TCRdb keeps only in-frame clonotypes and omits some of them. The sample carries over 85,000 clones, more than 85% recorded once. The CDR3 spans 14 residues. CDR1 is SGHRS, CDR2 YFSETQ, per germline. The sample comes from a study of blood T cell repertoires in COVID-19. Study overall: PBMCs, B-cell-depleted T cells, or T cells provided the cDNA or gDNA that made up the material.

The receptor was isolated from a man younger than 35 with acute or convalescent COVID-19. The chain recombines TRBV5-1 with TRBJ2-5; 8 bases align to TRBD1. Sequences were obtained from peripheral blood. CDR3 nucleotide sequence: TGCGCCAGCAGTTTGGACAGGGTCCAGGAGACCCAGTACTTC. Translating it yields CASSLDRVQETQYF.